Shown below are 7 T cell receptor beta chains from a single sample sequenced in a study of T cells in Graves' hyperthyroidism and ophthalmopathy. Regions amplified from RNA transcripts were the TCR beta CDR3 regions. In the first-round RT-PCR of the TCR CDR3, the HTBI primer set was used. Each CDR3 protein is one row after TCRdb ran MiXCR on the multiplex PCR reads. The table includes more than 550,000 distinct CDR3 sequences, about 17% detected once. Source material: blood. Source of these receptors: a woman in her forties or fifties with Graves' hyperthyroidism that later progressed to Graves' ophthalmopathy.

This sequence joins TRBV27 and TRBJ2-3; D is perhaps TRBD1 (6 bases). The CDR3 spans 15 residues. V was cut by 7 bases and J by 0 bases, with 14 bases left in between. Germline V gene sequence: CDR1 MNHEY, CDR2 SMNVEV (reference sequence). This CDR3 is CASKQGSFSTDTQYF. The CDR3 region has the DNA TGTGCCAGCAAACAGGGCTCCTTTAGCACAGATACGCAGTATTTT.

There are many counts of this clonotype. The gene calls are TRBV20-1 and TRBJ1-2, with a possible D match to TRBD1 (6 bases). CDR1 and CDR2 from the germline V gene are DFQATT and SNEGSKA (reference sequence). The length of the CDR3 is 13 residues. V was pared by 5 bases and J by 4 bases, with 14 bases between. The CDR3 reads CSAPGAFSYGYTF. The CDR3 bases are TGCAGTGCTCCGGGGGCCTTTAGCTATGGCTACACCTTC.

The V gene is TRBV24-1, the J gene TRBJ2-1; 10 bases line up with TRBD1. Germline V gene data show CDR1 as KGHDR and CDR2 as SFDVKD. With 1 base clipped from V and 9 bases from J, the junction kept 2 bases outside the gene matches. The CDR3 spans 14 residues. The CDR3 DNA reads TGTGCCACCAGTGATTTTAGACAGGGGGCTGAGCAGTTCTTC. Translating gives CATSDFRQGAEQFF.

This clonotype has at least ten counts. V gene TRBV7-6 combines with J gene TRBJ2-3, with D possibly matching TRBD2 (6 bases). The length of the CDR3 is 15 residues. The ends were cut back, 1 base at V and 4 bases at J, with 12 bases in the middle. Germline lookup yields CDR1 SGHVS and CDR2 FNYEAQ. CDR3 sequence reads: CASSLDVERADTQYF. The CDR3 DNA is TGTGCCAGCAGCTTAGACGTCGAGCGGGCAGATACGCAGTATTTT.

About this clonotype itself: A read error is possible here, since a much larger clone lies one base away. The V call is TRBV5-1, the J call TRBJ2-3, with 12 bases that match TRBD2. This CDR3 contains 18 residues. Germline CDR1 reads SGHRS; CDR2 reads YFSETQ. J gave up 1 base and V 4 bases, and 10 bases lay outside the gene matches. The CDR3 reads CASSPGTSGGRGTDTQYF. CDR3 in DNA: TGCGCCAGCAGCCCGGGTACTAGCGGGGGGCGTGGCACAGATACGCAGTATTTT.

This clonotype was observed a few times. V usage is TRBV6-1 and J usage is TRBJ1-1; 8 bases are shared with TRBD1. The CDR3 is 12 residues long. The germline gives CDR1 MNHNS, CDR2 SASEGT. V lost 11 bases to trimming and J lost 3 bases; unmatched junction nucleotides: 5. In DNA, the CDR3 is TGTGCCCACAACAGGGGGGACACTGAAGCTTTCTTT. Amino acids: CAHNRGDTEAFF.

The chain employs TRBV29-1 and TRBJ2-1, with 13 bases lining up with TRBD2. J was trimmed by 7 bases and V by 0 bases; bases with no gene match: 15. The CDR3 is made up of 19 amino acids. Germline lookup yields CDR1 SQVTM and CDR2 ANQGSEA. For the CDR3, the DNA is TGCAGCGTTGAAGACCTGGGACAGCGACTAGCGGGGGGTATGAATGAGCAGTTCTTC. Translation gives CSVEDLGQRLAGGMNEQFF.